The T cell receptor (beta chain) under discussion was sequenced for a study of regulatory T cells in long-lasting Graves disease. Time point here: persistent/refractory GD, antithyroid drugs over 5 years with positive TRAb. Researchers made the TCR library from RNA that was extracted from PBMCs. Peripheral blood, Nine milliliters per patient, was collected in EDTA tubes. Trimming stripped 8 bases from V and 4 bases from J, with 12 bases between. Germline CDR1 is MRHNA and CDR2 is SNTAGT. The length of the CDR3 is 13 residues. Building of the TCR beta libraries involved iRepertoire HTBI primers and Arm-PCR of CDR3 regions. TCRdb ran MiXCR on the multiplex PCR reads and lists one entry per CDR3 protein. The table shows some 300,000 distinct CDR3 sequences, with roughly 21% occurring only once. Only a few counts were recorded for this clonotype.

The V and J genes are TRBV6-4 and TRBJ1-5, with D hard to call. Sequenced here: peripheral blood mononuclear cells (PBMCs), sampled when the disease was refractory, from a patient treated with antithyroid drugs. The clonotype comes from a female donor with Graves disease. CDR3 region: CASHRAGNQPQHF. CDR3 DNA sequence: TGTGCCAGCCACCGGGCAGGAAATCAGCCCCAGCATTTT.